One and the same sample provided the 4 T cell receptor beta chains below, sequenced in a study of early T cells in non-severe SARS-CoV-2 infection. TCRdb re-analysed the 5' RACE reads in MiXCR, keeping a single row per CDR3 protein. Among 70,000 to 90,000 distinct CDR3 sequences listed, around 10% were seen once. Sequenced input: whole blood. The receptor source for this set is an adult who was a healthcare worker with PCR-confirmed SARS-CoV-2 infection or an uninfected control (not recorded which).

This clonotype was counted many times. The chain combines TRBV11-2 with TRBJ1-4; 8 nucleotides line up with TRBD1. Germline CDR1 is SGHAT and CDR2 is FQNNGV. J gave up 7 bases and V 5 bases, and 15 bases lay outside the gene matches. The CDR3 contains 17 residues. CDR3 loop: CASSKRPGGATGEKLFF. As DNA, the CDR3 is TGTGCCAGCAGCAAAAGGCCAGGGGGCGCGACAGGTGAAAAACTGTTTTTT.

This clonotype appeared many times. The chain has TRBV6-5 and TRBJ1-5; a possible D gene is TRBD1 (5 bases). This CDR3 contains 15 residues. CDR1 and CDR2 (germline): MNHEY, SVGAGI. V lost 5 bases and J lost 2, with 13 bases in between. CDR3 protein: CASSPQGLGNQPQHF. In DNA, the CDR3 is TGTGCCAGCAGTCCCCAGGGATTAGGCAATCAGCCCCAGCATTTT.

The sample holds many counts of this clonotype. The rearrangement joins TRBV7-9 to TRBJ2-7; 7 bases are shared with TRBD1. The CDR3 is 12 amino acids. Germline V gene lookup returns CDR1 SEHNR and CDR2 FQNEAQ (reference sequence). V shed 5 bases, J shed 6 bases, and the junction held 4 bases outside the gene matches. CDR3 sequence reads: CASSPYRGEQYF. CDR3 DNA: TGTGCCAGCAGCCCCTACAGGGGCGAGCAGTACTTC. The complete variable domain, with remaining parts taken from reference TRBV7-9 and TRBJ2-7, reads DTGVSQNPRHKITKRGQNVTFRCDPISEHNRLYWYRQTLGQGPEFLTYFQNEAQLEKSRLLSDRFSAERPKGSFSTLEIQRTEQGDSAMYLCASSPYRGEQYFGPGTRLTVT.

This rearrangement joins TRBV7-9 to TRBJ1-2; no clear D. The CDR3 extends over 13 amino acids. From germline, CDR1 is SEHNR and CDR2 FQNEAQ (reference sequence). The V and J ends lost 5 bases and 4 bases respectively, with 11 bases between them. CDR3 in DNA: TGTGCCAGCAGCCCTACCGCGCCCTATGGCTACACCTTC. This codes for CASSPTAPYGYTF.